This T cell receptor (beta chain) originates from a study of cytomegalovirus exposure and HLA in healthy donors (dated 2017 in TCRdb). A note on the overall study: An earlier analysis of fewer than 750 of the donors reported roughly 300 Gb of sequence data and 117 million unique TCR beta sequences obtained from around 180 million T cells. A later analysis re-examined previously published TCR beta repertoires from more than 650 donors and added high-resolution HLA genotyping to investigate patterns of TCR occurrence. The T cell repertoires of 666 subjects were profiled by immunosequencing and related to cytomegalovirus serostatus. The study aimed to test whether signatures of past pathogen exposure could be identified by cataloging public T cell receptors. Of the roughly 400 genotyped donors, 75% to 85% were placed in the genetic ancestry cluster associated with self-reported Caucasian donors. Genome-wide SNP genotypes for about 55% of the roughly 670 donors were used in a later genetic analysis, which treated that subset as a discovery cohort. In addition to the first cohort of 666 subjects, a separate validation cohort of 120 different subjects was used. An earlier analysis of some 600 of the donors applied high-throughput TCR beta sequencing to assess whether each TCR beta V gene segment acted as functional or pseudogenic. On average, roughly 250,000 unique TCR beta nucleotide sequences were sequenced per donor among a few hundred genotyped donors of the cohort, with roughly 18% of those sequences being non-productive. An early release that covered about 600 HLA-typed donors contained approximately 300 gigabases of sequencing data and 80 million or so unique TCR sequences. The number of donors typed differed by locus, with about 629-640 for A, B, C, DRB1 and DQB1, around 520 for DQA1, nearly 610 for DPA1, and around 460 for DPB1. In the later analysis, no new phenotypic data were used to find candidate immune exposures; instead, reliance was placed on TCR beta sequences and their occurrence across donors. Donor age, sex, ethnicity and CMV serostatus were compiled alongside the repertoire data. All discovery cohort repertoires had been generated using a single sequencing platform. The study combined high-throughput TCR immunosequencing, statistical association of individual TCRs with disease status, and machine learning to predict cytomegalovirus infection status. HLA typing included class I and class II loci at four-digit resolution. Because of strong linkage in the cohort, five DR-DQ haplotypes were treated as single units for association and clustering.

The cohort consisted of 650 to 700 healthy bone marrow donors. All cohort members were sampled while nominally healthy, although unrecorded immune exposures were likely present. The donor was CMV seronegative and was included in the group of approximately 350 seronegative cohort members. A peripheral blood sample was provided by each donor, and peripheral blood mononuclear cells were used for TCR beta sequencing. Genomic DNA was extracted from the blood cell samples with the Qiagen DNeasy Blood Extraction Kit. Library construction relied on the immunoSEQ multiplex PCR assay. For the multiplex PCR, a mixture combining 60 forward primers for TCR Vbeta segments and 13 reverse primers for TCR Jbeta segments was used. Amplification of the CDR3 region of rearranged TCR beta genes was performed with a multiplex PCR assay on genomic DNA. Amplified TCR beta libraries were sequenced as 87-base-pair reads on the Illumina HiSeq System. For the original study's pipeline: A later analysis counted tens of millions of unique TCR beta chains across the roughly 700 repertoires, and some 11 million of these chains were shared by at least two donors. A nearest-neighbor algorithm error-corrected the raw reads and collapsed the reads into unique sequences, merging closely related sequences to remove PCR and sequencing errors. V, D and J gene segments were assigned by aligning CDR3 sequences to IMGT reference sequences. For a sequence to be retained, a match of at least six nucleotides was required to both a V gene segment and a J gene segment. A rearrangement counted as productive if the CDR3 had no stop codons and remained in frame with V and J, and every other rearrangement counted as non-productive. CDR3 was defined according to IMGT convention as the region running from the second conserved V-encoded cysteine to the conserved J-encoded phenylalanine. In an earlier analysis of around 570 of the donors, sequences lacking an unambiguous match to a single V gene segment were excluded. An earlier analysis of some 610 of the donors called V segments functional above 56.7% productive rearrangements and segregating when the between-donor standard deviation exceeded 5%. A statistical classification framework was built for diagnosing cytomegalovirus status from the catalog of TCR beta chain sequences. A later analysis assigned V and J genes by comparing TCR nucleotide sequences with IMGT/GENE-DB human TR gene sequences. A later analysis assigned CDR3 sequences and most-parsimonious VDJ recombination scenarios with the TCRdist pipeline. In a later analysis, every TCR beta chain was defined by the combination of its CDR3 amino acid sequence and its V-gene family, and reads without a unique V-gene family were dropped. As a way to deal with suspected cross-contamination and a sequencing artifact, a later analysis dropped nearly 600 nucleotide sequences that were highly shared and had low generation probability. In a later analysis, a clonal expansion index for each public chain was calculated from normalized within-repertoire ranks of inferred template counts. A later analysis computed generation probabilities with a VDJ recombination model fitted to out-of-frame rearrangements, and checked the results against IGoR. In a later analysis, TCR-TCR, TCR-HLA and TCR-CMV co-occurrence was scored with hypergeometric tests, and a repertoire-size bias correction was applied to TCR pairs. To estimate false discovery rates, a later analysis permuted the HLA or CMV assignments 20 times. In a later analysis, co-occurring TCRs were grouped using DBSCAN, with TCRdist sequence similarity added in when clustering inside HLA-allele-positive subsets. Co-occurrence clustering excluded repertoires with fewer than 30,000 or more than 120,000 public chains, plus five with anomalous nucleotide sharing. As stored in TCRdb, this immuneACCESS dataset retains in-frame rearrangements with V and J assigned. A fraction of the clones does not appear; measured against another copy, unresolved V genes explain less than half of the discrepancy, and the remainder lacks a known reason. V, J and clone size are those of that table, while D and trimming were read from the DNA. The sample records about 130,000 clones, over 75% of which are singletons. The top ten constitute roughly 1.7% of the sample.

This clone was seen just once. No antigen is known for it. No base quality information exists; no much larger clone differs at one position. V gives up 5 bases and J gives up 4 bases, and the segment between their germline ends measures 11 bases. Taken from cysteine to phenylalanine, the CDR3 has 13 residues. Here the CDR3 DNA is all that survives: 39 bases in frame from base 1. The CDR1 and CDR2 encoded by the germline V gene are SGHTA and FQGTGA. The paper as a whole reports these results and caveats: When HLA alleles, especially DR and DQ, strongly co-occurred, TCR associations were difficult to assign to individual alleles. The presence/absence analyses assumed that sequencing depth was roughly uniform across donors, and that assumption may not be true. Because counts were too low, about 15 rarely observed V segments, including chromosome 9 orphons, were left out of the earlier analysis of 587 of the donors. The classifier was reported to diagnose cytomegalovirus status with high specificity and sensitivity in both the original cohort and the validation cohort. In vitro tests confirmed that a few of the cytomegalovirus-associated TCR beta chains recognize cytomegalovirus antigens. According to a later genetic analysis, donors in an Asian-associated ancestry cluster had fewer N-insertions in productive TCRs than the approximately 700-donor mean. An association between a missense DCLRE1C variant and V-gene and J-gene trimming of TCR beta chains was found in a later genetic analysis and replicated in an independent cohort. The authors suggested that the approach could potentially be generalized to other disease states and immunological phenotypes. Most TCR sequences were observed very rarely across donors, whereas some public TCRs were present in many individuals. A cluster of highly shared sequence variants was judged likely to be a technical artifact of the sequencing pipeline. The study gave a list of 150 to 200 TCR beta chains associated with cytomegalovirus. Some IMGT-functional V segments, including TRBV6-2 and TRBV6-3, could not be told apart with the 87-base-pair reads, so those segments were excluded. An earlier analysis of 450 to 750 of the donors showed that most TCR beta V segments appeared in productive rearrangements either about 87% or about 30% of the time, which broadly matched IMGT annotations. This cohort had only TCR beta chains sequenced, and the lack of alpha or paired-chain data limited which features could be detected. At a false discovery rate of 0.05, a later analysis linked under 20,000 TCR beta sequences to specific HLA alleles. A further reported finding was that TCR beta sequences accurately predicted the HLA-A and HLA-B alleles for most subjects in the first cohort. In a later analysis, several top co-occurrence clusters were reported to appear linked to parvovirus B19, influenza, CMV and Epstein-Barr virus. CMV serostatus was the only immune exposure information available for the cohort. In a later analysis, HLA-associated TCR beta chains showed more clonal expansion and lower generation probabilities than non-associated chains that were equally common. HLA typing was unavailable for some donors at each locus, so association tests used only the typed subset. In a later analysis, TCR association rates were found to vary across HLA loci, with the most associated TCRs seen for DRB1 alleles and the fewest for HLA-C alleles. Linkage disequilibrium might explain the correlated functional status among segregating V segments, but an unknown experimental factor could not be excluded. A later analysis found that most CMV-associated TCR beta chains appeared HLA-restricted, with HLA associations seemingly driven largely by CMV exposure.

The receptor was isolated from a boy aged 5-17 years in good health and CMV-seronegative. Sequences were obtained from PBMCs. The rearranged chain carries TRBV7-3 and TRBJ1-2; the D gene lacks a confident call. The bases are TGTGCCAGCAGCCCTGACGGAGCCTATGGCTACACCTTC. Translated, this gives CASSPDGAYGYTF. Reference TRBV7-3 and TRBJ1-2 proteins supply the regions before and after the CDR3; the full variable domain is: GAGVSQTPSNKVTEKGKYVELRCDPISGHTALYWYRQSLGQGPEFLIYFQGTGAADDSGLPNDRFFAVRPEGSVSTLKIQRTERGDSAVYLCASSPDGAYGYTFGSGTRLTVV.